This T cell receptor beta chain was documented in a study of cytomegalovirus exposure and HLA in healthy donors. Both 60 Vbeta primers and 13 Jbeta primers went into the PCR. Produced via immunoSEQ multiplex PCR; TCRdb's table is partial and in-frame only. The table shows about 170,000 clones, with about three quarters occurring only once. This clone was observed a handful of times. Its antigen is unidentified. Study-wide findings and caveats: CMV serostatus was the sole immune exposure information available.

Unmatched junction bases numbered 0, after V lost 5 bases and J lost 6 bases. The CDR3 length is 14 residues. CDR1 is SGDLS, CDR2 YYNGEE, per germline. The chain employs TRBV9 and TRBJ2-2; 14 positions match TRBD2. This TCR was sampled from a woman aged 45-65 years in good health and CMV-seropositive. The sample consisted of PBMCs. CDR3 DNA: TGTGCCAGCAGGGGACTAGCGGGGGCCGGGGAGCTGTTTTTT. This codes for CASRGLAGAGELFF.